This TCR beta chain was sequenced during a study of Graves' ophthalmopathy and Graves' hyperthyroidism. Study summary: The term stable hyperthyroidism indicated an absence of ophthalmopathy within 18 months of follow-up.

This clonotype was found a few times. Its target is not known. In germline, CDR1 is MDHEN, CDR2 SYDVKM. V lost 4 bases and J lost 0, with 9 bases in between. The CDR3 consists of 14 residues. Notes on the study in general: Stable hyperthyroidism and ophthalmopathy were told apart by a 13-signature model, which achieved about 90% sensitivity and more than 75% specificity. The blood repertoire also included most expanded thyroid clonotypes above 0.001 frequency.

Beta-chain TCR CDR3 regions were amplified from RNA transcripts. The workflow started with a first-round RT-PCR run with HTBI primers and then moved on to a second-round multiplex PCR. TCRdb processed the multiplex PCR reads anew with MiXCR; each CDR3 protein has one entry. The sample has around 1,200,000 distinct CDR3 sequences; about 35% are singletons. The sequenced sample consisted of peripheral blood or thyroid tissue (not recorded which). The TCR sequence derives from an adult man with Graves' hyperthyroidism. V is TRBV28 and J is TRBJ1-1; D is undetermined. CDR3 in DNA: TGTGCCAGCAGTTCAGCAGCTTTGAACACTGAAGCTTTCTTT. Encoded protein: CASSSAALNTEAFF.